A single sample gave rise to the 21 T cell receptor beta chains below, sequenced in a study of post-analysis software for immune sequencing data. Study-level results: Among 4 or 5 TRBV segments more frequent in patients than controls were TRBV5-6, TRBV5-1 and TRBV20-1.

TCR beta cDNA libraries included unique molecular identifiers. From the PCR reads, TCRdb called clonotypes with MiXCR, one entry per CDR3 protein. The table records 750,000 to 950,000 distinct CDR3 sequences, 53% of them present only once. The antigens of these receptors remain unknown. The material sequenced was blood. All receptors come from a girl between 5 and 17 years old with multiple sclerosis.

V and J are TRBV12-5 and TRBJ1-2; D call uncertain. The length of the CDR3 is 13 residues. From germline, CDR1 is LGHNT and CDR2 FRNRAP. The V end lost 4 bases, the J end lost 4 bases, and 10 bases lay between the germline ends. The DNA for the CDR3 is TGTGCTAGTGGTTATGAGATTCTCTATGGCTACACCTTC. Its translation is CASGYEILYGYTF.

The CDR3: CASSLEGRGPGHGYTF. DNA of the CDR3: TGTGCCAGCAGCTTAGAAGGCAGGGGGCCTGGGCATGGCTACACCTTC. The chain couples TRBV11-2 to TRBJ1-2; 8 bases line up with TRBD1. Trimming cost V 0 bases and J 6 bases; bases outside gene matches: 9. From germline, CDR1 is SGHAT and CDR2 FQNNGV. The CDR3 covers 16 residues.

The V call is TRBV6-1, the J call TRBJ2-3, with 11 bases identical to TRBD2. CDR3 length: 19 amino acids. The germline V gene encodes CDR1 MNHNS and CDR2 SASEGT. V dropped 6 bases and J dropped 3; count of bases not matched to a gene: 17. The CDR3 here is CASSSGLAGGTLATDTQYF. CDR3 DNA sequence: TGTGCCAGCAGCTCTGGGCTAGCGGGGGGTACTCTAGCGACAGATACGCAGTATTTT.

This clonotype turned up a few times. The V call is TRBV9, the J call TRBJ2-5; 8 bases map to TRBD2. V was pared by 4 bases and J by 5 bases, with 10 bases of the junction left unmatched. Germline lookup yields CDR1 SGDLS and CDR2 YYNGEE. This CDR3 region has 15 residues. CDR3 loop: CASSLAGLDEETQYF. DNA of the CDR3: TGTGCCAGCAGCTTGGCGGGACTAGATGAGGAGACCCAGTACTTC. The full variable domain, rest sourced from reference TRBV9 and TRBJ2-5, is DSGVTQTPKHLITATGQRVTLRCSPRSGDLSVYWYQQSLDQGLQFLIQYYNGEERAKGNILERFSAQQFPDLHSELNLSSLELGDSALYFCASSLAGLDEETQYFGPGTRLLVL.

The chain joins TRBV20-1 to TRBJ2-7; 11 bases map to TRBD2. The CDR3 is made up of 13 amino acids. The germline V gene encodes CDR1 DFQATT and CDR2 SNEGSKA (reference sequence). V gave up 6 bases and J gave up 4 bases; unmatched junction bases: 5. In DNA form, the CDR3 reads TGCAGTGCCCAAACTAGCGGGAGATACGAGCAGTACTTC. This translates into CSAQTSGRYEQYF.

J is TRBJ2-3 and V is TRBV7-2; weak D call: TRBD2 (5 bases). This CDR3 spans 15 amino acids. Trimming cost V 1 base and J 6 bases, with 14 bases left between them. CDR1 is SGHTA and CDR2 is FQGNSA in the germline V gene. CDR3 amino acids: CASSLGSSSFDTQYF. DNA for the CDR3: TGTGCCAGCAGCTTAGGGTCTTCTAGCTTTGATACGCAGTATTTT.

The rearrangement joins TRBV11-1 to TRBJ1-1; 7 positions agree with TRBD1. The CDR3 runs 13 residues. Trimming at V came to 6 bases and at J to 7 bases, leaving 8 bases not matched to a gene. Germline V gene lookup returns CDR1 SGHAT and CDR2 FQDESV (reference sequence). The CDR3 nucleotides are TGTGCCAGCAGATATAAACAGGGGCTTGAAGCTTTCTTT. Translating gives CASRYKQGLEAFF.

The chain has TRBV4-1 and TRBJ2-5, with D possibly TRBD2 on 6 matching bases. The DNA end is more similar to TRBJ2-7, so the J call may be wrong. The CDR3 is 15 residues long. From germline, CDR1 is MGHRA and CDR2 YSYEKL. CDR3 residues: CASSQTGTRAYEQYF. The CDR3 coding sequence is TGCGCCAGCAGCCAAACCGGGACTCGTGCCTACGAGCAGTACTTC.

A remark on this clonotype: This sequence may be a read error, since a much larger clone differs from it by one base. The chain joins TRBV29-1 to TRBJ1-5; D gene ambiguous. The CDR3 totals 12 residues. Germline V gives CDR1 SQVTM, CDR2 ANQGSEA. The CDR3 sequence is CGVGEVDQPQHF. CDR3 in DNA: TGCGGCGTTGGGGAGGTGGACCAGCCCCAGCATTTT.

This clonotype was seen more than once but under ten times. The rearrangement links TRBV4-2 to TRBJ2-3, with TRBD2 matching 10 bases. This CDR3 has 16 amino acids. CDR1 LGHNA and CDR2 YNFKEQ come from the germline V gene. Trimming removed 1 base from V and 3 bases from J; junction bases left unmatched: 4. CDR3 in amino acids: CASSQGSSGGTDTQYF. DNA of the CDR3: TGTGCCAGCAGCCAAGGATCTAGCGGGGGTACAGATACGCAGTATTTT.

This chain joins TRBV10-3 and TRBJ2-6, with D unresolved. Germline V lookup: CDR1 ENHRY, CDR2 SYGVKD. Trimming left V 3 bases short and J 2 bases short, with 8 bases between. This CDR3 spans 15 amino acids. The CDR3 DNA follows: TGTGCCATCAGTGACCTAGGTACTGGGGCCAACGTCCTGACTTTC. Its translation: CAISDLGTGANVLTF.

V gene TRBV7-2 combines with J gene TRBJ1-1; the match to TRBD1 covers 11 bases. V gave up 10 bases and J gave up 10 bases; unmatched junction bases: 14. CDR1 is SGHTA and CDR2 is FQGNSA in the germline V gene. The CDR3 spans 14 residues. CDR3 in amino acids: CAIVSGQGGVRAFF. The CDR3, as DNA: TGTGCCATAGTCTCGGGACAGGGGGGGGTTAGAGCTTTCTTT.

The chain has TRBV5-1 and TRBJ2-1; 8 bases match TRBD2. Trimming removed 4 bases from V and 2 bases from J; junction bases left unmatched: 17. Germline-derived CDR1 and CDR2 are SGHRS and YFSETQ. CDR3 length: 19 amino acids. The CDR3, as DNA: TGCGCCAGCAGCGCCTCCGGGAGGGCCATGGTCGTCCCCTACAATGAGCAGTTCTTC. This codes for CASSASGRAMVVPYNEQFF.

J is TRBJ1-1 and V is TRBV20-1; 8 positions agree with TRBD1. V lost 3 bases to trimming and J lost 7 bases; unmatched junction nucleotides: 7. The CDR3 contains 13 residues. Germline V gene lookup returns CDR1 DFQATT and CDR2 SNEGSKA (reference sequence). CDR3: CSASPGQGGEAFF. The CDR3 DNA follows: TGCAGTGCTAGCCCTGGACAGGGAGGTGAAGCTTTCTTT.

Here the CDR3 DNA reads TGCAGTGCCATCTGGGGGTACACTGAAGCTTTCTTT. It encodes CSAIWGYTEAFF. The chain combines TRBV20-1 with TRBJ1-1; perhaps TRBD1 as D (5 bases). Trimming took off 6 bases at V and 3 bases at J, with 11 bases between the two ends. The CDR3 runs 12 residues. Germline V gives CDR1 DFQATT, CDR2 SNEGSKA (reference sequence).

This clonotype was picked up many times. The CDR3 region is CASSLGRTGSYEQYF. As DNA, the CDR3 is TGCGCCAGCAGCTTGGGCCGGACAGGGTCCTACGAGCAGTACTTC. The J gene is TRBJ2-7, the V gene TRBV5-1, with 8 bases identical to TRBD1. From germline, CDR1 is SGHRS and CDR2 YFSETQ. The trim removed 0 bases at V and 1 base at J, leaving 3 bases unmatched. The length of the CDR3 is 15 residues.

The chain is built from TRBV5-5 and TRBJ2-7, with TRBD2 as a possible D gene (6 bases). The CDR3 runs to 14 residues. Trimming left V 3 bases short and J 2 bases short, with 12 bases between. Germline V gene lookup returns CDR1 SGHKS and CDR2 YYEKEE (reference sequence). CDR3 sequence reads: CASSSWGETYEQYF. CDR3 coding DNA: TGTGCCAGCAGCTCATGGGGGGAGACCTACGAGCAGTACTTC.

J is TRBJ2-7 and V is TRBV7-9, with a weak D call TRBD2 (6 bases). Germline CDR1 and CDR2: SEHNR and FQNEAQ (reference sequence). Trimming took 4 bases from V and 3 from J, leaving 22 bases between them. The length of the CDR3 is 17 residues. CDR3 sequence: CASSSETSWTIDYEQYF. In DNA form, the CDR3 reads TGTGCCAGCAGCTCCGAAACGTCGTGGACTATTGACTACGAGCAGTACTTC.

As for this clonotype: Compared with germline, one end of the junction differs, possibly owing to a read error. The V call is TRBV7-8, the J call TRBJ2-1; TRBD2 agrees at 12 bases. This CDR3 has 15 residues. Per germline, CDR1 SGHVS and CDR2 FQNEAQ. The CDR3: CTSSPLAGGHHEQFF. The CDR3, as DNA: TGTACCAGCAGCCCTCTAGCGGGGGGGCACCATGAGCAGTTCTTC.

Regarding this clonotype: This may come from a read error, since a much larger clone is one base off. The chain couples TRBV7-6 to TRBJ2-5; TRBD2 might be the D (5 bases). Trimming stripped 5 bases from V and 11 bases from J, with 18 bases between. The CDR3 covers 13 residues. The V gene's germline CDR1 is SGHVS and CDR2 FNYEAQ. CDR3 sequence reads: CASSPGGGYKQYF. In DNA form, the CDR3 reads TGTGCCAGCAGCCCGGGCGGAGGCTACAAGCAGTACTTC.

This clonotype has a handful of counts. The rearrangement links TRBV12-3 or TRBV12-4 to TRBJ1-2, with a tentative D call TRBD1 (5 bases). V was shortened by 2 bases and J by 7 bases, with 17 bases between the two germline ends. CDR3 length: 15 residues. The CDR3 DNA reads TGTGCCAGCAGTTTAAATCTGGGGGTAGTGGGTGGCTACACCTTC. Translating it yields CASSLNLGVVGGYTF.